This TCR beta chain is drawn from a study of T-cell reconstitution after alpha-beta-depleted transplantation in children. Unique molecular identifiers were used to barcode this TCRbeta library. One entry per CDR3 protein, called by TCRdb with MiXCR from the PCR reads. This table has just over 200,000 distinct CDR3 sequences, around 9.2% appearing once. Trimming at V came to 0 bases and at J to 0 bases, leaving 1 base not matched to a gene. Germline V gives CDR1 SGHKS, CDR2 YYEKEE (reference sequence). The CDR3 has 15 amino acids. This clonotype was picked up many times. This specimen was PBMCs, mostly from graft donor cells, taken 360 days after TCRalphabeta/CD19-depleted stem cell transplant. This TCR derives from a male patient between 2 and 10 years old who had a stem cell transplant for acute myeloid leukemia, so the T cells may come from the graft donor. V gene TRBV5-5 combines with J gene TRBJ2-7, with 9 bases matching TRBD1. CDR3 DNA: TGTGCCAGCAGCTTGGACAGGGGGCTCTCCTACGAGCAGTACTTC. Its protein is CASSLDRGLSYEQYF. The entire variable domain, with the rest obtained from reference TRBV5-5 and TRBJ2-7, is as follows: DAGVTQSPTHLIKTRGQQVTLRCSPISGHKSVSWYQQVLGQGPQFIFQYYEKEERGRGNFPDRFSARQFPNYSSELNVNALLLGDSALYLCASSLDRGLSYEQYFGPGTRLTVT.